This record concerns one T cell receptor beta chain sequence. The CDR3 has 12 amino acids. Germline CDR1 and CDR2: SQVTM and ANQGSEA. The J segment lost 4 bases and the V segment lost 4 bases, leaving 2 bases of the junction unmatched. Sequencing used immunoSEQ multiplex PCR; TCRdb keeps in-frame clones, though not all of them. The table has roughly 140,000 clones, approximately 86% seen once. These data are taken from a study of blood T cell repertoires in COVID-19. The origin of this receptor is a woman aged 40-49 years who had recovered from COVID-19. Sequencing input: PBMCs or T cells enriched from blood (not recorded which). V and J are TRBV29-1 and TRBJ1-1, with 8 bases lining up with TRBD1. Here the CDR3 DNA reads TGCAGCGTTGCAGGGGGCCGCACTGAAGCTTTCTTT. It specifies CSVAGGRTEAFF.